A selection of T cell receptor beta chains follows, all from one sample in a study of cytomegalovirus exposure and HLA in healthy donors. The assay was immunoSEQ multiplex PCR, and TCRdb's table has in-frame clones only and misses some. Of some 110,000 clones listed, about two thirds are singletons. The specimen sequenced was PBMCs. The receptors derive from a female donor in good health and CMV-seronegative. Both conserved end residues are part of each CDR3. D genes are given only for firm matches. A row's size may be missing; if present it is once, few, many or a size class.

cdr3_aa cdr3_nt clone_size d_call j_call v_call
CAWSPPVGPLAYEQYF TGTGCCTGGAGTCCCCCGGTGGGCCCTCTGGCCTACGAGCAGTACTTC - - TRBJ2-7 TRBV30
CASTTTGNTEAFF TGTGCCAGTACCACGACAGGGAACACTGAAGCTTTCTTT - - TRBJ1-1 TRBV19
CASSALTPGTYNEQFF TGTGCCAGTAGTGCCCTGACCCCCGGGACCTACAATGAGCAGTTCTTC - - TRBJ2-1 TRBV19
CASSRGSVDTGELFF TGTGCCAGTAGTCGCGGGAGCGTGGACACCGGGGAGCTGTTTTTT - TRBD2 TRBJ2-2 TRBV19
CASSSQQGTYNEQFF TGTGCCAGCAGCTCCCAGCAGGGGACCTACAATGAGCAGTTCTTC - - TRBJ2-1 TRBV5-4
CASSQEMARGPPYGYTF TGCGCCAGCAGCCAAGAAATGGCGAGGGGGCCTCCCTATGGCTACACCTTC few TRBD1 TRBJ1-2 TRBV4-1
CASSPPSGTGGQETQYF TGTGCCAGCAGCCCCCCCTCCGGGACAGGGGGCCAAGAGACCCAGTACTTC - TRBD1 TRBJ2-5 TRBV7-9
CASSRGGQGETQYF TGTGCCAGCAGCCGCGGTGGACAGGGAGAGACCCAGTACTTC once TRBD1 TRBJ2-5 TRBV6-5
CASGLVRGSSTDTQYF TGTGCTAGTGGTTTGGTACGGGGATCTAGCACAGATACGCAGTATTTT - - TRBJ2-3 TRBV12-5
CASNGAATDTQYF TGCGCCAGCAACGGAGCGGCCACAGATACGCAGTATTTT - - TRBJ2-3 TRBV5-1